These 18 T cell receptor beta chains were sequenced from one sample in a study of Graves' ophthalmopathy and Graves' hyperthyroidism. Amplification targeted the TCR beta CDR3 regions, with RNA transcripts as the source material. Investigators did first-round RT-PCR with HTBI primers, then second-round multiplex PCR. A single record per CDR3 protein comes from TCRdb applying MiXCR to the multiplex PCR reads. The table shows almost 750,000 distinct CDR3 sequences, with 35% to 50% occurring only once. Sequenced input: peripheral blood. These receptors were collected from an adult man with Graves' ophthalmopathy.

This chain uses TRBV10-3 with TRBJ1-2; no firm D call. Germline-derived CDR1 and CDR2 are ENHRY and SYGVKD. This CDR3 has 12 amino acids. V dropped 5 bases and J dropped 4 bases, with 8 bases sitting between them. CDR3 loop: CAISLGGYGYTF. Here the CDR3 DNA reads TGTGCCATCAGTTTAGGAGGCTATGGCTACACCTTC.

This clonotype showed up just a few times. This rearrangement joins TRBV7-3 to TRBJ2-2; a weak D match, TRBD1 (6 bases). From germline, CDR1 is SGHTA and CDR2 FQGTGA. V lost 5 bases and J 5 bases, leaving 12 bases between the germline ends. There are 14 residues in the CDR3. The CDR3 sequence is CASSHPGQTGELFF. In DNA form, the CDR3 reads TGTGCCAGCAGCCACCCCGGACAGACCGGGGAGCTGTTTTTT.

The rearrangement links TRBV7-3 to TRBJ2-2, with no clear D. The ends were cut back, 2 bases at V and 4 bases at J, with 11 bases in the middle. The length of the CDR3 is 15 residues. Germline V gives CDR1 SGHTA, CDR2 FQGTGA. Here the CDR3 DNA reads TGTGCCAGCAGCTTAGGGGAAGCTTTCACCGGGGAGCTGTTTTTT. Translation: CASSLGEAFTGELFF.

The chain is built from TRBV2 and TRBJ1-2; 7 bases map to TRBD1. V dropped 7 bases and J dropped 7; count of bases not matched to a gene: 3. The CDR3 length is 11 residues. Per germline, CDR1 SNHLY and CDR2 FYNNEI. In nucleotides, the CDR3 is TGTGCCAGCAAGGGGGCGTCTGGCTACACCTTC. Translating it yields CASKGASGYTF.

The sample holds one count of this clonotype. The V call is TRBV20-1, the J call TRBJ2-2, with D perhaps given as TRBD1 or TRBD2 (6 bases each). Germline loops: CDR1 DFQATT, CDR2 SNEGSKA (reference sequence). This CDR3 has 14 amino acids. The V end lost 3 bases, the J end lost 1 base, and 9 bases lay between the germline ends. The CDR3 bases are TGCAGTGCTAGTCGGGGGCAGAACACCGGGGAGCTGTTTTTT. Protein product: CSASRGQNTGELFF.

This sequence joins TRBV2 and TRBJ1-2, with D unclear. The germline V and J ends were trimmed by 2 bases and 4 bases, with 11 bases remaining between them. Germline loops: CDR1 SNHLY, CDR2 FYNNEI. CDR3 length: 14 residues. CDR3: CASSESWAVYGYTF. The CDR3 DNA follows: TGTGCCAGCAGTGAATCGTGGGCAGTCTATGGCTACACCTTC.

The J gene is TRBJ2-5, the V gene TRBV2, with D possibly TRBD2 on 7 matching bases. The CDR3 length is 14 residues. The V gene lost 5 bases and the J gene lost 5 bases, with 15 bases spanning the gap. Germline CDR1 and CDR2: SNHLY and FYNNEI. The CDR3 sequence: CASSPRGLGETQYF. The DNA of the CDR3 is TGTGCCAGCAGTCCGCGGGGGCTGGGGGAGACCCAGTACTTC.

A remark on this clonotype: A much larger clone lies one base from this, so it may be a read error. The chain combines TRBV29-1 with TRBJ1-1; D gene unclear. This CDR3 has 14 residues. CDR1 and CDR2 (germline): SQVTM, ANQGSEA. The CDR3 nucleotides read TGCAGCGTTCGCCTGGGCCAGGTGAACACTGAAGCTCTCTTT. Encoded protein: CSVRLGQVNTEALF.

The rearrangement links TRBV29-1 to TRBJ2-2; 11 positions agree with TRBD1. Germline V gene data show CDR1 as SQVTM and CDR2 as ANQGSEA. The V segment lost 3 bases and the J segment 4 bases; nucleotides outside the gene matches: 4. This CDR3 contains 15 residues. The CDR3 DNA is TGCAGCGTTGACGCCGGGACAGGGGGCACCGGGGAGCTGTTTTTT. Protein product: CSVDAGTGGTGELFF.

V and J are TRBV19 and TRBJ1-6, with 9 bases fitting TRBD1. The V gene end was trimmed by 3 bases and the J gene end by 10 bases; junction bases not matched to a gene: 13. The germline V gene encodes CDR1 LNHDA and CDR2 SQIVND (reference sequence). CDR3 length equals 17 residues. CDR3 in DNA: TGTGCCAGTAGTATCTCCGACAGGGGGTCGGAATGGTCACCCCTCCACTTT. Its translation: CASSISDRGSEWSPLHF.

The sample holds a few counts of this clonotype. The V gene is TRBV9, the J gene TRBJ1-1; D not certain. Germline CDR1 SGDLS, CDR2 YYNGEE. Between the trimmed V and J ends, which lost 0 bases and 1 base, there was a span of 4 bases. The CDR3 is 13 amino acids. The CDR3 DNA is TGTGCCAGCAGCGTAGAATGGAACACTGAAGCTTTCTTT. This gives the protein CASSVEWNTEAFF.

This clonotype was recorded at least ten times. The V call is TRBV7-2, the J call TRBJ2-2; 9 bases map to TRBD1. Germline V gene data show CDR1 as SGHTA and CDR2 as FQGNSA. The CDR3 has 15 residues. Trimming cost V 5 bases and J 4 bases; bases outside gene matches: 5. The CDR3 DNA reads as TGTGCCAGCAGCGTCACAGGGGGCCCCACCGGGGAGCTGTTTTTT. Its translation: CASSVTGGPTGELFF.

In this sample, this clonotype turned up many times. V and J are TRBV20-1 and TRBJ2-5; D is undetermined. CDR1 is DFQATT and CDR2 is SNEGSKA in the germline V gene (reference sequence). Trimming removed 2 bases at V and 5 bases at J, with 9 bases between. The CDR3 spans 12 residues. The CDR3 coding sequence is TGCAGTGCTAGACTAGTTGGCGAGACCCAGTACTTC. It specifies CSARLVGETQYF.

The chain combines TRBV11-2 with TRBJ1-3; 7 nucleotides align to TRBD1. The CDR3 loop spans 17 amino acids. Germline V gene lookup returns CDR1 SGHAT and CDR2 FQNNGV. V shed 5 bases, J shed 0 bases, and the junction held 10 bases outside the gene matches. The CDR3 coding sequence is TGTGCCAGCAGCGGATCCCAGGGGGGCTTCTCTGGAAACACCATATATTTT. It is translated as CASSGSQGGFSGNTIYF.

This clonotype was found a few times. The DNA of the CDR3 is TGCGCCAGCGGAGGGGACAGAGCTAAAATGAACACTGAAGCTTTCTTT. This gives the protein CASGGDRAKMNTEAFF. The chain has TRBV10-1 and TRBJ1-1; 7 bases match TRBD1. J was trimmed by 0 bases and V by 8 bases; bases with no gene match: 12. Per germline, CDR1 WNHNN and CDR2 SYGVQD (reference sequence). The length of the CDR3 is 16 residues.

The chain combines TRBV29-1 with TRBJ2-6; D is unclear. The V end lost 2 bases, the J end lost 4 bases, and 6 bases lay between the germline ends. Germline CDR1 is SQVTM and CDR2 is ANQGSEA. The length of the CDR3 is 13 residues. The CDR3 DNA follows: TGCAGCGTTGAACGGCAGGGGGCCAACGTCCTGACTTTC. Amino acid sequence: CSVERQGANVLTF.

The chain joins TRBV11-2 to TRBJ1-2; 11 bases line up with TRBD1. The germline gives CDR1 SGHAT, CDR2 FQNNGV. Losses at the gene ends were 9 bases for V and 7 bases for J; bases not matched to a gene: 4. This CDR3 is built from 12 residues. As DNA, the CDR3 is TGTGCCAGGGGACAGGGGGTTTCTGGCTACACCTTC. Translation: CARGQGVSGYTF. Together with reference TRBV11-2 and TRBJ1-2, the CDR3 gives the full variable domain: EAGVAQSPRYKIIEKRQSVAFWCNPISGHATLYWYQQILGQGPKLLIQFQNNGVVDDSQLPKDRFSAERLKGVDSTLKIQPAKLEDSAVYLCARGQGVSGYTFGSGTRLTVV.

This clonotype was recorded at least ten times. Germline is not matched at one junction end, which may reflect a read error. This sequence joins TRBV10-3 and TRBJ1-2; D unresolved. This CDR3 is 12 amino acids long. Germline V gives CDR1 ENHRY, CDR2 SYGVKD. CDR3 protein: CASSAPRVGYTF. The DNA of the CDR3 is TGTGCCAGCAGTGCGCCTAGGGTTGGCTACACCTTC.